One and the same sample provided the 27 T cell receptor beta chains below, sequenced in a study of blood T cell repertoires in COVID-19. Using immunoSEQ multiplex PCR, the repertoire was profiled, and TCRdb retains in-frame clones only, with some absent. This sample yields about 260,000 clones, of which 85% to 90% are seen a single time; just over 0.85% belongs to the top ten. The sequenced sample consisted of PBMCs or T cells enriched from blood (not recorded which). The receptors were gathered from a man in his forties or fifties who had been exposed to COVID-19.

V and J are TRBV19 and TRBJ1-2, with 7 positions matching TRBD1. The CDR3 has 13 amino acids. V shed 4 bases and J 3 bases; nucleotides not matched to a gene: 2. Germline V CDR1 and CDR2: LNHDA, SQIVND (reference sequence). CDR3 DNA: TGTGCCAGTAGTACCACAGGGGACTATGGCTACACCTTC. It is translated as CASSTTGDYGYTF.

This clone was seen a handful of times. V usage is TRBV9 and J usage is TRBJ1-6; tentative D call: TRBD1 (5 bases). The CDR3 has 15 amino acids. V gave up 7 bases and J gave up 10 bases, with 21 bases separating them. The germline V gene has CDR1 SGDLS and CDR2 YYNGEE. The CDR3 sequence: CASDGGDPSGSPLHF. The CDR3 DNA sequence: TGTGCCAGCGATGGAGGGGACCCCTCGGGCTCACCCCTCCACTTT.

The V call is TRBV2, the J call TRBJ1-5, with a possible D match to TRBD1 (5 bases). Trimming took off 6 bases at V and 6 bases at J, with 18 bases between the two ends. From germline, CDR1 is SNHLY and CDR2 FYNNEI. This CDR3 is built from 15 residues. As DNA, the CDR3 is TGTGCCAGCAGCGTGACAGCCCCTGAATTTCAGCCCCAGCATTTT. This codes for CASSVTAPEFQPQHF.

This rearrangement joins TRBV7-3 to TRBJ2-1, with D possibly being TRBD2 (6 bases). The CDR3 totals 15 residues. Germline CDR1 and CDR2: SGHTA and FQGTGA. V was pared by 2 bases and J by 6 bases, with 14 bases between. CDR3 in DNA: TGTGCCAGCAGCTTATACTTTCGGGACTCCAATGAGCAGTTCTTC. Residues: CASSLYFRDSNEQFF.

The chain carries TRBV2 and TRBJ1-2; 8 bases line up with TRBD1. CDR3 length: 13 residues. Germline V CDR1 and CDR2: SNHLY, FYNNEI. V lost 4 bases, J lost 5 bases, and 3 bases stayed unmatched. The DNA of the CDR3 is TGTGCCAGCAGTGCGGACAGGGAATATGGCTACACCTTC. This encodes CASSADREYGYTF.

The genes are TRBV6-5 and TRBJ1-1, with a weak D call TRBD1 (6 bases). The CDR3 runs 12 residues. Germline CDR1 reads MNHEY; CDR2 reads SVGAGI. Trimming pared 7 bases from V and 9 bases from J, leaving 15 bases between. The DNA for the CDR3 is TGTGCCAGCAATCTACCACAGGGTAAAGCTTTCTTT. Amino acids: CASNLPQGKAFF.

V gene TRBV5-1 combines with J gene TRBJ2-5; 7 bases map to TRBD2. From germline, CDR1 is SGHRS and CDR2 YFSETQ. There are 14 residues in the CDR3. The V and J ends lost 2 bases and 2 bases, in that order; junction bases with no gene match: 3. CDR3 DNA sequence: TGCGCCAGCAGCTTTCAGCGGGAACAAGAGACCCAGTACTTC. As protein: CASSFQREQETQYF.

V usage is TRBV11-3 and J usage is TRBJ2-6; D not resolved. The CDR3 loop spans 15 amino acids. In germline, CDR1 is SGHNT, CDR2 YENEEA. V was shortened by 4 bases and J by 3 bases, with 10 bases between the two germline ends. CDR3 bases: TGTGCCAGCAGCTACCGCGGTTATGGGGCCAACGTCCTGACTTTC. It translates to CASSYRGYGANVLTF.

The chain has TRBV27 and TRBJ2-1; D not certain. The germline gives CDR1 MNHEY, CDR2 SMNVEV (reference sequence). The CDR3 runs 12 residues. With 8 bases removed from V and 6 bases from J, the gap between germline ends came to 11 bases. The DNA for the CDR3 is TGTGCCAGCTCCCACAGCCGCAATGAGCAGTTCTTC. It yields the protein CASSHSRNEQFF.

The V call is TRBV19, the J call TRBJ1-5, with 7 bases matching TRBD1. CDR1 is LNHDA, CDR2 SQIVND, per germline (reference sequence). The CDR3 has 15 amino acids. After removal of 4 bases from V and 5 bases from J, the junction contained 8 bases not matched to a gene. CDR3 residues: CASSRQGVSDQPQHF. The CDR3 coding sequence is TGTGCCAGTAGTAGGCAGGGGGTTTCAGATCAGCCCCAGCATTTT.

As concerns this clone: The CDR3 carries no conserved terminal phenylalanine or tryptophan, so it likely arises from a read error. The DNA is left out, because the CDR3 cannot be placed on it with certainty; the CDR3 is given as TCRdb lists it. The CDR3 sequence is CASSMSNMRS. The chain links TRBV21-1 to TRBJ2-7; the table's D call of TRBD2 was not tested on the DNA. TRBV21-1 is labeled a pseudogene. 10 amino acids form the CDR3, both terminal residues included.

The chain recombines TRBV7-9 with TRBJ2-3, with 9 bases matching TRBD1. In germline, CDR1 is SEHNR, CDR2 FQNEAQ (reference sequence). This CDR3 is built from 13 residues. Germline trimming cut 11 bases from V and 4 bases from J; bases unmatched to any gene: 7. The DNA for the CDR3 is TGTGCCCCGGGGACAGGGATGCCAGATACGCAGTATTTT. It specifies CAPGTGMPDTQYF.

The genes are TRBV19 and TRBJ2-1, with TRBD2 matching over 8 bases. The germline gives CDR1 LNHDA, CDR2 SQIVND (reference sequence). The CDR3 runs to 15 residues. The trim removed 3 bases at V and 4 bases at J, leaving 5 bases unmatched. CDR3 DNA: TGTGCCAGTAGTATCCGTGCTAGCGGGTACAATGAGCAGTTCTTC. Its protein is CASSIRASGYNEQFF.

The chain employs TRBV19 and TRBJ1-2; possibly TRBD1 for D (5 bases). Germline-derived CDR1 and CDR2 are LNHDA and SQIVND (reference sequence). This CDR3 contains 13 residues. Trimming shortened V by 5 bases and J by 4 bases, and 11 bases separated the two germline ends. CDR3 sequence: CASSRRAPYGYTF. CDR3 nucleotides: TGTGCCAGTAGTCGCAGGGCCCCCTATGGCTACACCTTC.

The chain employs TRBV28 and TRBJ1-5; the D is unclear. Trimming cost V 5 bases and J 6 bases, with 14 bases left between them. Germline CDR1 reads MDHEN; CDR2 reads SYDVKM. This CDR3 spans 14 amino acids. The CDR3 DNA sequence: TGTGCCAGCAGTCGTGAGGGAGCGGTTCAGCCCCAGCATTTT. Amino acid sequence: CASSREGAVQPQHF.

This clone has more than one count but fewer than ten. V usage is TRBV27 and J usage is TRBJ1-1; no clear D. CDR3 length equals 16 residues. V was cut by 0 bases and J by 3 bases, with 14 bases left in between. Germline V gene lookup returns CDR1 MNHEY and CDR2 SMNVEV (reference sequence). CDR3 bases: TGTGCCAGCAGTTTATCGAGTGCGGTGGCAGACACTGAAGCTTTCTTT. This gives the protein CASSLSSAVADTEAFF.

This clone showed up just once. V usage is TRBV2 and J usage is TRBJ1-5, with unresolved D. Germline CDR1 and CDR2: SNHLY and FYNNEI. V was shortened by 4 bases and J by 5 bases, with 9 bases between the two germline ends. The CDR3 has 13 amino acids. CDR3 protein: CASSVGDYQPQHF. CDR3 DNA sequence: TGTGCCAGCAGTGTCGGAGATTATCAGCCCCAGCATTTT.

There are a few counts of this clone. V gene TRBV18 combines with J gene TRBJ2-7; TRBD1 agrees at 9 bases. Germline trimming cut 6 bases from V and 4 bases from J; bases unmatched to any gene: 13. The CDR3 has 16 residues. Looked up from germline, CDR1 is KGHSH and CDR2 is LQKENI. This CDR3 reads CASSSIPGTGKYEQYV. The CDR3 DNA sequence: TGTGCCAGCTCCTCCATCCCCGGGACAGGGAAATACGAGCAGTACGTC.

V and J are TRBV19 and TRBJ1-2; weak D call: TRBD1 (6 bases). V lost 6 bases and J 2 bases, leaving 13 bases between the germline ends. This CDR3 is built from 14 residues. Germline V CDR1 and CDR2: LNHDA, SQIVND (reference sequence). CDR3 sequence: CASSLNGQNYGYTF. As DNA, the CDR3 is TGTGCCAGTAGCCTTAACGGACAGAACTATGGCTACACCTTC.

V and J are TRBV30 and TRBJ1-2; the match to TRBD1 covers 7 bases. The V gene end was trimmed by 1 base and the J gene end by 5 bases; junction bases not matched to a gene: 7. Germline V gene sequence: CDR1 GTSNPN, CDR2 SVGIG (reference sequence). CDR3 length equals 14 residues. CDR3 residues: CAWSDRGLWYGYTF. The CDR3 DNA follows: TGTGCCTGGAGTGATAGGGGGCTGTGGTATGGCTACACCTTC.

The rearrangement links TRBV4-1 to TRBJ1-2; D perhaps matches TRBD1 (5 bases). The CDR3 consists of 18 residues. In germline, CDR1 is MGHRA, CDR2 YSYEKL. V lost 2 bases to trimming and J lost 0 bases, with 19 bases between them. The CDR3 loop is CASSQNQRTTAANYGYTF. CDR3 sequence (DNA): TGCGCCAGCAGCCAAAACCAACGAACGACAGCCGCTAACTATGGCTACACCTTC.

The V gene is TRBV2, the J gene TRBJ1-2; D is perhaps TRBD1 (5 bases). Germline-derived CDR1 and CDR2 are SNHLY and FYNNEI. The CDR3 covers 13 residues. V lost 9 bases and J 1 base, leaving 12 bases between the germline ends. Written as DNA, the CDR3 is TGTGCCAGAAGGACAACGGGTAACTATGGCTACACCTTC. This translates into CARRTTGNYGYTF.

The genes are TRBV5-1 and TRBJ2-7, with TRBD2 identical over 11 bases. Germline loops: CDR1 SGHRS, CDR2 YFSETQ. Trimming took 2 bases from V and 3 from J; bases not matched to a gene: 4. The CDR3 sequence is 15 residues long. CDR3 DNA: TGCGCCAGCAGCTTACTAGCGGGGGACCTCTACGAGCAGTACTTC. This sequence encodes CASSLLAGDLYEQYF. Full variable domain (outside the CDR3, taken from reference TRBV5-1 and TRBJ2-7): KAGVTQTPRYLIKTRGQQVTLSCSPISGHRSVSWYQQTPGQGLQFLFEYFSETQRNKGNFPGRFSGRQFSNSRSEMNVSTLELGDSALYLCASSLLAGDLYEQYFGPGTRLTVT.

The chain is built from TRBV18 and TRBJ1-1; D is perhaps TRBD1 (6 bases). Germline CDR1 is KGHSH and CDR2 is LQKENI. The V end lost 3 bases, the J end lost 5 bases, and 16 bases lay between the germline ends. The CDR3 is 15 residues long. In DNA form, the CDR3 reads TGTGCCAGCTCACCTCTACAGGGTTCGGGTACTGAAGCTTTCTTT. Protein: CASSPLQGSGTEAFF.

V and J are TRBV29-1 and TRBJ1-3; 9 bases match TRBD1. In germline, CDR1 is SQVTM, CDR2 ANQGSEA. After removal of 0 bases from V and 3 bases from J, the junction contained 15 bases not matched to a gene. CDR3 size: 19 residues. CDR3 amino acids: CSVEEPGQGNEWGGNTIYF. The CDR3 DNA reads as TGCAGCGTTGAAGAGCCGGGACAGGGTAACGAGTGGGGTGGAAACACCATATATTTT.

This chain joins TRBV5-1 and TRBJ2-1, with a tentative D call TRBD1 (6 bases). Germline values: CDR1 SGHRS, CDR2 YFSETQ. CDR3 size: 13 residues. Trimming shortened V by 2 bases and J by 8 bases, and 11 bases separated the two germline ends. This CDR3 reads CASSFPQGDEQFF. The CDR3 DNA reads as TGCGCCAGCAGCTTTCCACAGGGCGATGAGCAGTTCTTC.

The chain recombines TRBV5-1 with TRBJ1-6; 10 bases agree with TRBD1. The CDR3 runs 15 residues. Germline V gene data show CDR1 as SGHRS and CDR2 as YFSETQ. V trimming: 2 bases; J trimming: 5 bases; junction bases outside the gene matches: 1. This CDR3 is CASSFGTGDNSPLHF. CDR3 nucleotides: TGCGCCAGCAGCTTCGGGACAGGGGATAATTCACCCCTCCACTTT.